This T cell receptor (beta chain) emerged from a study of blood T cells in healthy people across ages. With 6 bases removed from V and 6 bases from J, the gap between germline ends came to 16 bases. Per the germline V gene, CDR1 is SNHLY and CDR2 is FYNNEI. The CDR3 covers 14 residues. The use of a sample-barcoded 5' primer and a J-beta primer mix characterized a second PCR of roughly 7 to 11 cycles. TCRdb reanalysed the 5' RACE reads using MiXCR and keeps one entry per CDR3 protein. This sample has approximately 760,000 distinct CDR3 sequences, with roughly 25% found just once. This clonotype was counted only a few times. These data were also reused for a study on T cells of mothers and their children. This second study notes: RNA that had been extracted went wholly into cDNA synthesis, at around 1.4 ug per 15 ul.

The receptor comes from a boy between 10 and 17 years old in good health. The source material was blood. The rearrangement links TRBV2 to TRBJ2-3; D perhaps matches TRBD2 (5 bases). The CDR3, as DNA: TGTGCCAGCAGAGGACTCTCAACCGTGGATACGCAGTATTTT. Translating gives CASRGLSTVDTQYF.